The next 29 T cell receptor beta chains were all read from a single sample in a study of blood T cell repertoires in COVID-19. Sequenced by immunoSEQ multiplex PCR; TCRdb stores in-frame clones only, minus some. This repertoire shows roughly 430,000 clones, roughly 90% found once; its top ten account for about 2.1%. Sequenced material: PBMCs or T cells enriched from blood (not recorded which). The receptors were gathered from a woman in her forties with acute COVID-19.

V usage is TRBV13 and J usage is TRBJ1-1; D remains ambiguous. The CDR3 spans 15 residues. Trimming cost V 4 bases and J 5 bases, with 17 bases left between them. Germline lookup yields CDR1 PRHDT and CDR2 FYEKMQ (reference sequence). The CDR3 bases are TGTGCCAGCAGCTCCACTATGGAGGGTGGGACTGAAGCTTTCTTT. Its translation: CASSSTMEGGTEAFF.

A word on this clone: Other DNA variants within this sample encode the same CDR3. The chain uses TRBV5-1 and TRBJ2-5; the match to TRBD2 covers 11 bases. CDR3 length: 16 amino acids. Per the germline V gene, CDR1 is SGHRS and CDR2 is YFSETQ. After removal of 1 base from V and 2 bases from J, the junction contained 4 bases not matched to a gene. The CDR3 coding sequence is TGCGCCAGCAGCTTGCGACTAGCGGGGACACAAGAGACCCAGTACTTC. Amino acid sequence: CASSLRLAGTQETQYF.

The chain employs TRBV5-1 and TRBJ1-2; D is perhaps TRBD1 (5 bases). Trimming shortened V by 4 bases and J by 8 bases, and 21 bases separated the two germline ends. The CDR3 extends over 15 amino acids. Germline CDR1 reads SGHRS; CDR2 reads YFSETQ. The CDR3 DNA is TGCGCCAGCAGCGGTCAGGCGGGACCCGAGGGCGGCTACACCTTC. This translates into CASSGQAGPEGGYTF.

The chain has TRBV6-5 and TRBJ2-1; 8 bases agree with TRBD1. CDR1 and CDR2 (germline): MNHEY, SVGAGI. V was pared by 0 bases and J by 3 bases, with 4 bases of the junction left unmatched. This CDR3 is 16 amino acids long. The CDR3 protein is CASSYSSTGVYNEQFF. The CDR3, as DNA: TGTGCCAGCAGTTACTCGTCGACAGGGGTCTACAATGAGCAGTTCTTC.

The genes are TRBV6-5 and TRBJ1-1; the D is unclear. The CDR3 is 14 residues long. Trimming removed 2 bases at V and 1 base at J, with 8 bases between. CDR1 and CDR2 (germline): MNHEY, SVGAGI. CDR3 in amino acids: CASSYAGSNTEAFF. The CDR3 DNA sequence: TGTGCCAGCAGTTACGCAGGCTCGAACACTGAAGCTTTCTTT.

The rearrangement links TRBV19 to TRBJ1-5; D uncertain. This CDR3 is built from 16 residues. Germline V gives CDR1 LNHDA, CDR2 SQIVND (reference sequence). The V end lost 6 bases, the J end lost 0 bases, and 15 bases lay between the germline ends. CDR3 coding DNA: TGTGCCAGTAGGGGCCGTTTTTCCTATAGCAATCAGCCCCAGCATTTT. Amino acids: CASRGRFSYSNQPQHF.

On this clone itself: Other DNA sequences of this sample code for an identical CDR3. The V gene is TRBV18, the J gene TRBJ1-5; D perhaps matches TRBD1 (6 bases). Trimming removed 1 base at V and 5 bases at J, with 6 bases between. This CDR3 contains 13 residues. Germline assignment: CDR1 KGHSH and CDR2 LQKENI. The CDR3 nucleotides read TGTGCCAGCTCACCACAGGGGGATCAGCCCCAGCATTTT. Protein: CASSPQGDQPQHF.

The V gene is TRBV29-1, the J gene TRBJ2-1; 8 bases are a match to TRBD1. Germline CDR1 reads SQVTM; CDR2 reads ANQGSEA. The CDR3 contains 15 residues. J lost 6 bases, V lost 5 bases, and 12 bases had no gene match. The CDR3 sequence: CSVQGAMGAGNEQFF. The CDR3 nucleotides read TGCAGCGTTCAGGGGGCGATGGGGGCGGGCAATGAGCAGTTCTTC.

The chain employs TRBV6-5 and TRBJ1-1; D remains unclear. The CDR3 loop spans 14 amino acids. V lost 6 bases and J lost 5, with 16 bases in between. Germline values: CDR1 MNHEY, CDR2 SVGAGI. The DNA of the CDR3 is TGTGCCAGCAGCCAAAGGCAGGTTTATACTGAAGCTTTCTTT. Its translation: CASSQRQVYTEAFF.

This clone was detected once. The CDR3 DNA is TGTGCCATCAGTGAGATCCGGGCAGGGAGGGATTCTCAGCCCCAGCATTTT. Translated, it gives CAISEIRAGRDSQPQHF. The rearrangement joins TRBV10-3 to TRBJ1-5; the D gene is possibly TRBD1 (5 bases). The CDR3 is 17 residues long. Germline CDR1 ENHRY, CDR2 SYGVKD. Trimming pared 2 bases from V and 6 bases from J, leaving 20 bases between.

The V and J genes are TRBV7-9 and TRBJ1-4, with 7 positions matching TRBD1. The CDR3 runs 15 residues. Trimming removed 5 bases from V and 8 bases from J; junction bases left unmatched: 11. Looked up from germline, CDR1 is SEHNR and CDR2 is FQNEAQ (reference sequence). The CDR3 is CASSKSGQLEEKLFF. CDR3 sequence (DNA): TGTGCCAGCAGCAAATCGGGACAGTTGGAAGAAAAACTGTTTTTT.

The genes are TRBV5-4 and TRBJ1-2; a possible D gene is TRBD1 (5 bases). Trimming took off 4 bases at V and 0 bases at J, with 10 bases between the two ends. The CDR3 sequence is 14 residues long. Looked up from germline, CDR1 is SGHNT and CDR2 is YYREEE (reference sequence). The CDR3 loop reads CASSMDISNYGYTF. In DNA form, the CDR3 reads TGTGCCAGCAGCATGGACATATCTAACTATGGCTACACCTTC.

J is TRBJ2-3 and V is TRBV7-6, with TRBD1 as a possible D gene (6 bases). Germline CDR1 reads SGHVS; CDR2 reads FNYEAQ. The CDR3 contains 15 residues. V gave up 8 bases and J gave up 3 bases, with 18 bases separating them. The CDR3, as DNA: TGTGCCAGCGCACAACAGGGAATGGGAACAGATACGCAGTATTTT. Translating it yields CASAQQGMGTDTQYF.

The J gene is TRBJ1-2, the V gene TRBV30; 8 nucleotides match TRBD1. V gave up 2 bases and J gave up 4 bases; unmatched junction bases: 9. Per germline, CDR1 GTSNPN and CDR2 SVGIG (reference sequence). The CDR3 consists of 15 residues. The CDR3 nucleotides are TGTGCCTGGAGTTCGACACAGGGGGTTAGCTATGGCTACACCTTC. The encoded protein is CAWSSTQGVSYGYTF.

V and J are TRBV3-1 (or the pseudogene TRBV3-2) and TRBJ1-4; TRBD1 is a possible D gene (5 bases). There are 15 residues in the CDR3. The V gene lost 0 bases and the J gene lost 5 bases, with 10 bases spanning the gap. The germline CDR1 and CDR2 sequences are LGHDT and YNNKEL (reference sequence). The CDR3 sequence is CASSQERAGNEKLFF. CDR3 nucleotides: TGTGCCAGCAGCCAAGAAAGGGCAGGGAATGAAAAACTGTTTTTT.

The rearrangement links TRBV19 to TRBJ2-5; 10 bases map to TRBD2. Germline CDR1 LNHDA, CDR2 SQIVND (reference sequence). J lost 5 bases, V lost 6 bases, and 3 bases had no gene match. The CDR3 totals 13 residues. The CDR3 protein is CASRLAGVETQYF. The CDR3 DNA reads as TGTGCCAGTAGGCTAGCGGGGGTGGAGACCCAGTACTTC.

This chain connects TRBV5-4 to TRBJ2-2; weak D call: TRBD2 (6 bases). Germline V gene data show CDR1 as SGHNT and CDR2 as YYREEE (reference sequence). V lost 0 bases and J 5 bases, leaving 11 bases between the germline ends. This CDR3 region has 15 residues. CDR3: CASSLVQGGTGELFF. Here the CDR3 DNA reads TGTGCCAGCAGCTTGGTGCAGGGAGGTACCGGGGAGCTGTTTTTT.

V is TRBV2 and J is TRBJ2-7, with TRBD1 identical over 7 bases. J lost 2 bases, V lost 4 bases, and 2 bases had no gene match. The CDR3 extends over 13 amino acids. Germline V lookup: CDR1 SNHLY, CDR2 FYNNEI. CDR3 loop: CASSVTGTYEQYF. The CDR3 DNA is TGTGCCAGCAGTGTGACAGGGACCTACGAGCAGTACTTC.

This chain uses TRBV12-5 with TRBJ2-7; tentative D call: TRBD1 (5 bases). CDR3 length: 15 residues. Trimming cost V 1 base and J 0 bases, with 10 bases left between them. Germline values: CDR1 LGHNT, CDR2 FRNRAP. Here the CDR3 reads CASGLGQSSSYEQYF. Written as DNA, the CDR3 is TGTGCTAGTGGTTTGGGACAGTCGAGCTCCTACGAGCAGTACTTC.

A single count supports this clone. The V gene is TRBV5-5, the J gene TRBJ2-1; TRBD2 agrees at 11 bases. V gave up 4 bases and J gave up 8 bases; unmatched junction bases: 14. CDR3 size: 17 residues. Germline V lookup: CDR1 SGHKS, CDR2 YYEKEE (reference sequence). The CDR3 DNA follows: TGTGCCAGCAGCGTGGGGTCTAGCGGGGGGATATTCGATGAGCAGTTCTTC. This sequence encodes CASSVGSSGGIFDEQFF. Variable domain in full (rest from reference TRBV5-5 and TRBJ2-1): DAGVTQSPTHLIKTRGQQVTLRCSPISGHKSVSWYQQVLGQGPQFIFQYYEKEERGRGNFPDRFSARQFPNYSSELNVNALLLGDSALYLCASSVGSSGGIFDEQFFGPGTRLTVL.

This clone has a handful of counts. The V call is TRBV19, the J call TRBJ1-2; D perhaps matches TRBD1 (5 bases). V shed 5 bases and J shed 4 bases, with 11 bases lying between them. This CDR3 is 13 amino acids long. Germline V gene sequence: CDR1 LNHDA, CDR2 SQIVND (reference sequence). The CDR3 sequence: CASSPQGSYGYTF. CDR3 sequence (DNA): TGTGCCAGTAGTCCTCAGGGATCCTATGGCTACACCTTC.

The rearrangement uses TRBV29-1 and TRBJ1-5, with TRBD1 matching 8 bases. CDR1 and CDR2 from the germline V gene are SQVTM and ANQGSEA. Trimming cost V 6 bases and J 3 bases; bases outside gene matches: 7. The CDR3 covers 14 residues. The CDR3 DNA reads TGCAGCGTCAATGACAGGGGTAACAATCAGCCCCAGCATTTT. Translating gives CSVNDRGNNQPQHF. The variable domain in full, with the rest retrieved from reference TRBV29-1 and TRBJ1-5, is SAVISQKPSRDICQRGTSLTIQCQVDSQVTMMFWYRQQPGQSLTLIATANQGSEATYESGFVIDKFPISRPNLTFSTLTVSNMSPEDSSIYLCSVNDRGNNQPQHFGDGTRLSIL.

V is TRBV2 and J is TRBJ2-7; the D gene is possibly TRBD2 (5 bases). The CDR3 is 12 residues long. CDR1 SNHLY and CDR2 FYNNEI come from the germline V gene. V was cut by 3 bases and J by 3 bases, with 6 bases left in between. CDR3 coding DNA: TGTGCCAGCAGTGAGGGGAGCTACGAGCAGTACTTC. Its translation: CASSEGSYEQYF.

The chain carries TRBV4-1 and TRBJ2-3; 7 nucleotides align to TRBD1. CDR3 length: 15 residues. J lost 8 bases, V lost 2 bases, and 10 bases had no gene match. Germline-derived CDR1 and CDR2 are MGHRA and YSYEKL. DNA of the CDR3: TGCGCCAGCAGCCAACCCGACAGGGATGTGGGTACGCAGTATTTT. Encoded protein: CASSQPDRDVGTQYF.

This chain uses TRBV4-1 with TRBJ2-5; D call uncertain. Per the germline V gene, CDR1 is MGHRA and CDR2 is YSYEKL. The CDR3 is 13 residues long. Trimming cost V 3 bases and J 12 bases, with 17 bases left between them. The CDR3 DNA is TGCGCCAGCAGCCATCTAGGTCCCTCCGGAGAGTACTTC. Residues: CASSHLGPSGEYF.

The V gene is TRBV10-2, the J gene TRBJ2-6, with D tentatively TRBD2 (5 bases). Trimming took 0 bases from V and 2 from J, leaving 5 bases between them. From germline, CDR1 is WSHSY and CDR2 SAAADI. There are 15 residues in the CDR3. For the CDR3, the DNA is TGCGCCAGCAGTGAGTCCGGGGCTGGGGCCAACGTCCTGACTTTC. Protein product: CASSESGAGANVLTF.

This chain connects TRBV19 to TRBJ1-6; D might be TRBD1 (5 bases). V was pared by 3 bases and J by 8 bases, with 11 bases between. The CDR3 spans 14 residues. Germline loops: CDR1 LNHDA, CDR2 SQIVND (reference sequence). The CDR3 nucleotides are TGTGCCAGTAGTATCTTGGGAGGGGATTCACCCCTCCACTTT. Translating gives CASSILGGDSPLHF.

This clone was counted once. J is TRBJ1-2 and V is TRBV2, with 9 bases fitting TRBD1. This CDR3 has 13 amino acids. Trimming took 6 bases from V and 8 from J; bases not matched to a gene: 7. The germline V gene encodes CDR1 SNHLY and CDR2 FYNNEI. This CDR3 reads CASREQGAQGYTF. The CDR3 nucleotides read TGTGCCAGCAGGGAACAGGGGGCTCAGGGCTACACCTTC.

V gene TRBV3-1 (or the pseudogene TRBV3-2) combines with J gene TRBJ2-3; D ambiguous. V was clipped by 4 bases and J by 2 bases, with 10 bases between them. This CDR3 is built from 14 residues. The germline V gene encodes CDR1 LGHDT and CDR2 YNNKEL (reference sequence). CDR3 nucleotide sequence: TGTGCCAGCAGCCTCAGGTCTTCCACAGATACGCAGTATTTT. The encoded protein is CASSLRSSTDTQYF.